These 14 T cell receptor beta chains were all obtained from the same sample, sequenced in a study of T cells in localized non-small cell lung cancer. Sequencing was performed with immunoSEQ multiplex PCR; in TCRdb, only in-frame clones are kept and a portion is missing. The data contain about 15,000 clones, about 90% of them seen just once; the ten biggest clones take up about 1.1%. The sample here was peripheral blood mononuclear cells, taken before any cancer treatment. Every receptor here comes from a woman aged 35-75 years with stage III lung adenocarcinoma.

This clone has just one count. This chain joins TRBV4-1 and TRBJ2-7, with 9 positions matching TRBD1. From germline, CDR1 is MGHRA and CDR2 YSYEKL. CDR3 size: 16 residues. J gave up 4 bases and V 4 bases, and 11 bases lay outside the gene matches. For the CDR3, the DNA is TGCGCCAGCAGCCTCATAGGGGGGACAGGGAGTTACGAGCAGTACTTC. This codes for CASSLIGGTGSYEQYF.

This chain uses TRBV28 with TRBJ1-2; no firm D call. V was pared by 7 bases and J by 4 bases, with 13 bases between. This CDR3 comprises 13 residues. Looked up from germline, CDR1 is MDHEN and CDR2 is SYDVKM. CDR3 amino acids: CASTVVGVYGYTF. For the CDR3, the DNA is TGTGCCAGCACCGTTGTCGGGGTCTATGGCTACACCTTC.

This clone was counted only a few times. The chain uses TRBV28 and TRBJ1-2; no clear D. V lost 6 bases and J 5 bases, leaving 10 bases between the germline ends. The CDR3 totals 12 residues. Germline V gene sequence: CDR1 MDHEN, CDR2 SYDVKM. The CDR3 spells CASRRRPYGYTF. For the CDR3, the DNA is TGTGCCAGCAGACGCCGACCTTATGGCTACACCTTC.

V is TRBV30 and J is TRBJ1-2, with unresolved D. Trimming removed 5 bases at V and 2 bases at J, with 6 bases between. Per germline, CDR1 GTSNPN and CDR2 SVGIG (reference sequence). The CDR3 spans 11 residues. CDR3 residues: CAWEFNYGYTF. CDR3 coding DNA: TGTGCCTGGGAGTTCAACTATGGCTACACCTTC.

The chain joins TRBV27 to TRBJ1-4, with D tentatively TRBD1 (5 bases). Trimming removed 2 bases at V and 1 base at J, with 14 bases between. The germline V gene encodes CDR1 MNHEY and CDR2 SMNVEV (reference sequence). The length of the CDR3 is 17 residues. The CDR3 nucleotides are TGTGCCAGCAGTTTACGTTTCCGCAGGGAAACTAATGAAAAACTGTTTTTT. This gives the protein CASSLRFRRETNEKLFF. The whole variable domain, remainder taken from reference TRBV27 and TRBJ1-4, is EAQVTQNPRYLITVTGKKLTVTCSQNMNHEYMSWYRQDPGLGLRQIYYSMNVEVTDKGDVPEGYKVSRKEKRNFPLILESPSPNQTSLYFCASSLRFRRETNEKLFFGSGTQLSVL.

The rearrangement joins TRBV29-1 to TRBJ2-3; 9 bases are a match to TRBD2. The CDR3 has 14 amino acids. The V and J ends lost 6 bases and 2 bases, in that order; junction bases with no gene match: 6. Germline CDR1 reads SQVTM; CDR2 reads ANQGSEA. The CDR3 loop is CSVAQREATDTQYF. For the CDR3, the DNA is TGCAGCGTCGCCCAGCGGGAGGCCACAGATACGCAGTATTTT.

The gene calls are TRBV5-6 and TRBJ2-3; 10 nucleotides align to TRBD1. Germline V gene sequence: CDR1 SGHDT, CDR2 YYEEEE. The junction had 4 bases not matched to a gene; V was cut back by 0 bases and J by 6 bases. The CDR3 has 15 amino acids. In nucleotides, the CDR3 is TGTGCCAGCAGCTTGGAAGGGACAGGGGACGATACGCAGTATTTT. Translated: CASSLEGTGDDTQYF.

Written as DNA, the CDR3 is TGTGCCAGCAGTGACGGCTCCCACCGCGCCGGGGAGCTGTTTTTT. Encoded protein: CASSDGSHRAGELFF. The chain combines TRBV6-1 with TRBJ2-2, with no clear D. The length of the CDR3 is 15 residues. Per germline, CDR1 MNHNS and CDR2 SASEGT. Trimming removed 3 bases from V and 6 bases from J, with 14 bases in between.

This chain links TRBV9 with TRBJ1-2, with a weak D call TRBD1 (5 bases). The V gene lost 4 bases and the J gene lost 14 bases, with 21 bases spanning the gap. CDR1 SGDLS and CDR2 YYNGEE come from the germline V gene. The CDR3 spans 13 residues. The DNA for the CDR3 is TGTGCCAGCAGCCCCCCGGACACCCAGAGCGGGACCTTC. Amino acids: CASSPPDTQSGTF.

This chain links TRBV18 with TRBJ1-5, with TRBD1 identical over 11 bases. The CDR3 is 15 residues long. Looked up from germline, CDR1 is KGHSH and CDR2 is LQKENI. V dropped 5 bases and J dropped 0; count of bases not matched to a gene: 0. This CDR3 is CASSGTGGSNQPQHF. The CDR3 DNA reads TGTGCCAGCTCAGGGACAGGGGGTAGCAATCAGCCCCAGCATTTT.

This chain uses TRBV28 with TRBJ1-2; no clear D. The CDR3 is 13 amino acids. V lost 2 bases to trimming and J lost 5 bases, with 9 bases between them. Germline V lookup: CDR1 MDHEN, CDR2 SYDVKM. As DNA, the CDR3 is TGTGCCAGCAGTTTACAGACAAGTTATGGCTACACCTTC. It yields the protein CASSLQTSYGYTF.

Here the CDR3 reads CASSLVWGAKEVDTEAFF. The DNA for the CDR3 is TGTGCCAGCAGCTTGGTTTGGGGGGCGAAGGAGGTTGACACTGAAGCTTTCTTT. The chain carries TRBV5-6 and TRBJ1-1, with TRBD1 as a possible D gene (6 bases). This CDR3 has 18 amino acids. CDR1 and CDR2 from the germline V gene are SGHDT and YYEEEE. The germline V and J ends were trimmed by 0 bases and 3 bases, with 21 bases remaining between them.

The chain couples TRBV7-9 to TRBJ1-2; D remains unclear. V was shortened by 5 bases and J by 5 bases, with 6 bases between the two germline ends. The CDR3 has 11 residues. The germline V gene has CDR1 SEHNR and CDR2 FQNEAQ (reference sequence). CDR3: CASSHLYGYTF. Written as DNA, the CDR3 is TGTGCCAGCAGCCACCTTTATGGCTACACCTTC. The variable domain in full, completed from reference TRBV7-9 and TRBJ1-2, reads DTGVSQNPRHKITKRGQNVTFRCDPISEHNRLYWYRQTLGQGPEFLTYFQNEAQLEKSRLLSDRFSAERPKGSFSTLEIQRTEQGDSAMYLCASSHLYGYTFGSGTRLTVV.

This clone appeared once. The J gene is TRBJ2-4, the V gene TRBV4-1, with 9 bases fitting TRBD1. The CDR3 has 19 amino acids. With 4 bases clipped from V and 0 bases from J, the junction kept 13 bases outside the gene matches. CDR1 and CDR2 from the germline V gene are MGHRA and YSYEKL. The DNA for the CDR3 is TGCGCCAGCAGCCCCAGGGACAGGGAAGGGTCTGTAGCCAAAAACATTCAGTACTTC. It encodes CASSPRDREGSVAKNIQYF.